This T cell receptor (beta chain) was found in a study of T cell repertoires in cytomegalovirus infection. General observations from the study: Of the TCR beta families, the public ones yielded a cumulative frequency that identified carriers of CMV plus the relevant HLA. HLA-C-restricted TCR beta clonotypes specific for CMV led the ex vivo response.

TCRdb called the reads again in MiXCR, with one record for every CDR3 protein. Here the sample spans 490,000 or so distinct CDR3 sequences, about 11% being singletons. A remark on this clonotype: Its specificity is not known.

This TCR derives from a human donor in good health (CMV status not recorded). Some clones in this sample may be carry-over from other donors' samples. The sequencing input was PBMCs.

The CDR3, as DNA: TGTGCCACCAGCAGATTACCCCCGCACCCGGAATACCATAGCAATCAGCCCCAGCATTTT. It encodes CATSRLPPHPEYHSNQPQHF. The chain couples TRBV15 to TRBJ1-5; the D is unclear. Germline V gene sequence: CDR1 LNHNV, CDR2 YYDKDF (reference sequence). The CDR3 runs to 20 residues. Trimming removed 2 bases from V and 0 bases from J, with 23 bases in between. Using reference TRBV15 and TRBJ1-5 for the parts outside the CDR3, the full variable domain is DAMVIQNPRYQVTQFGKPVTLSCSQTLNHNVMYWYQQKSSQAPKLLFHYYDKDFNNEADTPDNFQSRRPNTSFCFLDIRSPGLGDTAMYLCATSRLPPHPEYHSNQPQHFGDGTRLSIL.